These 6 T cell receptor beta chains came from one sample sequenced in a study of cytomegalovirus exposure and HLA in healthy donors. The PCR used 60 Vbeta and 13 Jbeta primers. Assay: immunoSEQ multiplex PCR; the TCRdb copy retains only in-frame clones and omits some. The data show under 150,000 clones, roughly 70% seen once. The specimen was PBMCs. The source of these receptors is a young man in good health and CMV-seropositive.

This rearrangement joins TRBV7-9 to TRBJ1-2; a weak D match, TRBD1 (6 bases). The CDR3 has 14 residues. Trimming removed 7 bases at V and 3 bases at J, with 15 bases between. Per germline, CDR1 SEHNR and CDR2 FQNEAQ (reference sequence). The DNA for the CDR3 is TGTGCCAGCACCATCAGCAGGGGAGACTATGGCTACACCTTC. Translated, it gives CASTISRGDYGYTF.

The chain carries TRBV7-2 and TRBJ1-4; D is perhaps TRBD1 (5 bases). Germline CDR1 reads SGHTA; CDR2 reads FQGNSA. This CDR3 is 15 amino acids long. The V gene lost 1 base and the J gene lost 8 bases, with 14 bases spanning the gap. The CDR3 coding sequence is TGTGCCAGCAGCTTAGGCGCGGGGGTAAACGAAAAACTGTTTTTT. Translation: CASSLGAGVNEKLFF.

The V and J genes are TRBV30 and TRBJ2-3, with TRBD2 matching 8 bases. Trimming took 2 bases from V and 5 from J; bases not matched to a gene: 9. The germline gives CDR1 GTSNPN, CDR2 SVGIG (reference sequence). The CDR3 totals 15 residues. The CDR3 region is CAWSKGPGGLDTQYF. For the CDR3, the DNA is TGTGCCTGGAGTAAGGGTCCGGGGGGGCTAGATACGCAGTATTTT.

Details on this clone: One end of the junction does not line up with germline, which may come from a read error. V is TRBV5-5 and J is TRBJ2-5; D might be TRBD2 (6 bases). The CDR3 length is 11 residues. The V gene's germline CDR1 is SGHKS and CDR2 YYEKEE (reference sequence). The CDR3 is CASSLVREPDF. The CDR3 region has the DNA TGTGCCAGCAGCTTGGTGCGGGAACCGGACTTC.

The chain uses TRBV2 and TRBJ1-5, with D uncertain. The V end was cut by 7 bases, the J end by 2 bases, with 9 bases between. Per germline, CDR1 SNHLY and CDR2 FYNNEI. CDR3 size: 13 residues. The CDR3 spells CASKPGRNQPQHF. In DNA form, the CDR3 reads TGTGCCAGCAAACCTGGGCGCAATCAGCCCCAGCATTTT.

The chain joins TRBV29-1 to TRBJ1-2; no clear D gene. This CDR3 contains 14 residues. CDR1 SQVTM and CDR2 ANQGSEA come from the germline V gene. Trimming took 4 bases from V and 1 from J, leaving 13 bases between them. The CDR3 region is CSVVWRVDNYGYTF. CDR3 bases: TGCAGCGTTGTTTGGAGGGTTGATAACTATGGCTACACCTTC.